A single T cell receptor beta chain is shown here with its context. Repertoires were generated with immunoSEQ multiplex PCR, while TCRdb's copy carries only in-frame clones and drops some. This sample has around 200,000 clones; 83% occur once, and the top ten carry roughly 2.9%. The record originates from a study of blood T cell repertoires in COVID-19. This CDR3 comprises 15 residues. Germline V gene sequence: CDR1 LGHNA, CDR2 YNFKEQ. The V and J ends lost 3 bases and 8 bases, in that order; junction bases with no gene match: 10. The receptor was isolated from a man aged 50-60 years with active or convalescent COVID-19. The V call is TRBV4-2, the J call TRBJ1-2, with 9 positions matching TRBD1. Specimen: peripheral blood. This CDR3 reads CASSHDTDRGRGYTF. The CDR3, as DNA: TGTGCCAGCAGCCATGATACCGACAGGGGGAGAGGCTACACCTTC.